The 24 T cell receptor beta chains below come from one sample, sequenced in a study of blood T cell repertoires in COVID-19 (dated by TCRdb to the early 2020s). The library was generated by the immunoSEQ multiplex PCR assay. As stored in TCRdb, this immuneACCESS dataset retains in-frame rearrangements with V and J assigned. A fraction of the clones does not appear; measured against another copy, unresolved V genes explain less than half of the discrepancy, and the remainder lacks a known reason. The sample yields roughly 140,000 clones; 81% were counted once. The top ten hold around 8.4% of the sample. Sequencing input: peripheral blood. All receptors come from a human donor in a cohort sampled during active COVID-19.

This chain joins TRBV10-3 and TRBJ2-7; tentatively, D is TRBD2 (6 bases). CDR1 and CDR2 (germline): ENHRY, SYGVKD. The CDR3 extends over 15 amino acids. Trimming removed 3 bases from V and 0 bases from J, with 12 bases in between. The CDR3 region is CAISDPGGNSYEQYF. Written as DNA, the CDR3 is TGTGCCATCAGTGACCCCGGCGGGAACTCCTACGAGCAGTACTTC.

The V call is TRBV5-6, the J call TRBJ2-7; TRBD2 agrees at 8 bases. The CDR3 sequence is 16 residues long. CDR1 SGHDT and CDR2 YYEEEE come from the germline V gene. Unmatched junction bases numbered 8, after V lost 2 bases and J lost 1 base. The CDR3: CASSFTGTSKSYEQYF. DNA for the CDR3: TGTGCCAGCAGCTTTACCGGGACTAGTAAATCCTACGAGCAGTACTTC.

This clone was recorded a few times. This chain links TRBV4-1 with TRBJ1-1; D gene ambiguous. Trimming left V 0 bases short and J 4 bases short, with 12 bases between. Per germline, CDR1 MGHRA and CDR2 YSYEKL. There are 15 residues in the CDR3. CDR3 nucleotides: TGCGCCAGCAGCCAAGACCCCTACCCCACCACTGAAGCTTTCTTT. Protein: CASSQDPYPTTEAFF.

J is TRBJ1-4 and V is TRBV18, with TRBD1 matching over 7 bases. The junction had 8 bases not matched to a gene; V was cut back by 3 bases and J by 4 bases. The CDR3 sequence is 16 residues long. Germline lookup yields CDR1 KGHSH and CDR2 LQKENI. CDR3 sequence: CASSPQNRGNNEKLFF. In nucleotides, the CDR3 is TGTGCCAGCTCACCGCAGAACAGGGGAAATAATGAAAAACTGTTTTTT.

This clone was counted a few times. The gene calls are TRBV2 and TRBJ1-1, with 10 bases fitting TRBD1. Germline-derived CDR1 and CDR2 are SNHLY and FYNNEI. The CDR3 consists of 13 residues. Germline trimming cut 8 bases from V and 1 base from J; bases unmatched to any gene: 1. DNA of the CDR3: TGTGCCAGCGGACAGGGGGAGAACACTGAAGCTTTCTTT. This translates into CASGQGENTEAFF.

The chain has TRBV2 and TRBJ2-3; no reliable D call. With 2 bases removed from V and 3 bases from J, the gap between germline ends came to 6 bases. The CDR3 contains 13 residues. CDR1 and CDR2 (germline): SNHLY, FYNNEI. The CDR3 loop reads CASSETATDTQYF. The CDR3, as DNA: TGTGCCAGCAGTGAAACCGCGACAGATACGCAGTATTTT.

This chain joins TRBV6-5 and TRBJ1-4; D gene uncertain. Germline CDR1 reads MNHEY; CDR2 reads SVGAGI. The CDR3 sequence is 13 residues long. V lost 6 bases to trimming and J lost 0 bases, with 5 bases between them. CDR3 residues: CASRTTTNEKLFF. DNA for the CDR3: TGTGCCAGCAGAACAACAACTAATGAAAAACTGTTTTTT.

The CDR3 sequence: CAISKGTLATNEKLFF. The CDR3 region has the DNA TGTGCCATCAGTAAAGGGACACTCGCAACTAATGAAAAACTGTTTTTT. This chain connects TRBV10-3 to TRBJ1-4, with D possibly being TRBD1 (6 bases). V lost 5 bases to trimming and J lost 0 bases, with 13 bases between them. The CDR3 is 16 residues long. CDR1 and CDR2 (germline): ENHRY, SYGVKD.

In its sample, this clone was seen a few times. The gene calls are TRBV5-8 and TRBJ2-4, with 9 bases fitting TRBD1. CDR1 and CDR2 from the germline V gene are SGHTS and YDEGEE. V dropped 0 bases and J dropped 0; count of bases not matched to a gene: 13. The length of the CDR3 is 20 residues. The CDR3 coding sequence is TGTGCCAGCAGCTTGGAGGTCTGGACAGGGGTAACAAGAGCCAAAAACATTCAGTACTTC. Protein: CASSLEVWTGVTRAKNIQYF.

The CDR3 spells CASSQGEGQGNEKLFF. The CDR3 coding sequence is TGCGCCAGCAGCCAAGGGGAGGGGCAGGGTAATGAAAAACTGTTTTTT. The V and J genes are TRBV4-3 and TRBJ1-4, with D possibly being TRBD1 (5 bases). This CDR3 has 16 amino acids. V was trimmed by 1 base and J by 4 bases, leaving 13 bases between them. Germline V gene sequence: CDR1 LGHNA, CDR2 YSLEER.

The chain recombines TRBV27 with TRBJ2-2; D call uncertain. V dropped 3 bases and J dropped 9 bases, with 17 bases sitting between them. The CDR3 covers 15 residues. The germline CDR1 and CDR2 sequences are MNHEY and SMNVEV (reference sequence). The CDR3 protein is CASSFDERVGRELFF. The CDR3 DNA follows: TGTGCCAGCAGTTTCGACGAGCGCGTCGGCCGGGAGCTGTTTTTT.

The chain links TRBV11-2 to TRBJ2-5; 15 positions agree with TRBD2. J lost 5 bases, V lost 5 bases, and 6 bases had no gene match. The CDR3 runs to 16 residues. Germline V gene sequence: CDR1 SGHAT, CDR2 FQNNGV. The CDR3 DNA sequence: TGTGCCAGCAGCCCTAGGACTAGCGGGAGGGGGGAGACCCAGTACTTC. Residues: CASSPRTSGRGETQYF.

The chain carries TRBV28 and TRBJ2-7; the match to TRBD2 covers 8 bases. In germline, CDR1 is MDHEN, CDR2 SYDVKM. The CDR3 extends over 15 amino acids. V lost 5 bases, J lost 2 bases, and 8 bases stayed unmatched. The chain's CDR3 is CASSPYAGGAYEQYF. The CDR3 coding sequence is TGTGCCAGCAGTCCTTATGCGGGGGGAGCCTACGAGCAGTACTTC.

V and J are TRBV11-3 and TRBJ2-2, with D tentatively TRBD1 (6 bases). Trimming removed 3 bases at V and 6 bases at J, with 14 bases between. CDR3 size: 15 residues. The V gene's germline CDR1 is SGHNT and CDR2 YENEEA. This CDR3 reads CASSFGGQGSGELFF. DNA for the CDR3: TGTGCCAGCAGCTTTGGGGGACAAGGGTCCGGGGAGCTGTTTTTT.

This chain connects TRBV4-2 to TRBJ2-5; TRBD2 matches 11 bases. Germline assignment: CDR1 LGHNA and CDR2 YNFKEQ. This CDR3 is 16 amino acids long. J lost 0 bases, V lost 0 bases, and 0 bases had no gene match. CDR3 bases: TGTGCCAGCAGCCAAGAACTAGCGGGAGACCAAGAGACCCAGTACTTC. Translating gives CASSQELAGDQETQYF.

This chain joins TRBV6-1 and TRBJ1-3; D is perhaps TRBD1 (5 bases). Trimming shortened V by 0 bases and J by 3 bases, and 9 bases separated the two germline ends. Germline V gene sequence: CDR1 MNHNS, CDR2 SASEGT. The CDR3 spans 15 residues. Written as DNA, the CDR3 is TGTGCCAGCAGTGAAGCGCGGGGGAGTGGAAACACCATATATTTT. Its protein is CASSEARGSGNTIYF.

The chain recombines TRBV6-2 or TRBV6-3 with TRBJ1-6; D possibly corresponds to TRBD1 (5 bases). Germline CDR1 is MNHEY and CDR2 is SVGEGT. The CDR3 runs to 12 residues. The V end lost 5 bases, the J end lost 7 bases, and 6 bases lay between the germline ends. The CDR3 DNA is TGTGCCAGCAGTGCAGGGAATTCACCCCTCCACTTT. Its translation: CASSAGNSPLHF.

This chain links TRBV5-1 with TRBJ2-7, with no clear D. This CDR3 has 14 amino acids. Germline V gene lookup returns CDR1 SGHRS and CDR2 YFSETQ. Trimming pared 0 bases from V and 3 bases from J, leaving 10 bases between. The CDR3 DNA sequence: TGCGCCAGCAGCTTGGGGTCTGAGGTCTACGAGCAGTACTTC. Encoded protein: CASSLGSEVYEQYF.

The chain is built from TRBV21-1 and TRBJ2-5; whether TRBD2, the table's D call, matches the DNA was not checked. TRBV21-1 constitutes a pseudogene. The CDR3 is 18 amino acids. The CDR3 region is CASSEKESGGGRQETQYF. The CDR3 nucleotides read TGTGCCAGCAGCGAAAAGGAAAGCGGGGGCGGAAGACAAGAGACCCAGTACTTC.

The genes are TRBV5-1 and TRBJ2-2; 8 bases are shared with TRBD2. The ends lost 4 bases at V and 6 bases at J; junction bases unmatched: 5. The CDR3 length is 14 residues. CDR1 is SGHRS and CDR2 is YFSETQ in the germline V gene. The chain's CDR3 is CASSPGGLAGELFF. For the CDR3, the DNA is TGCGCCAGCAGCCCGGGAGGGTTGGCCGGGGAGCTGTTTTTT.

J is TRBJ1-6 and V is TRBV3-1 (or the pseudogene TRBV3-2), with unresolved D. The CDR3 length is 13 residues. V gave up 4 bases and J gave up 9 bases, with 10 bases separating them. Germline assignment: CDR1 LGHDT and CDR2 YNNKEL (reference sequence). CDR3 in DNA: TGTGCCAGCAGCCCAGGACTAGCTTCACCCCTCCACTTT. The encoded protein is CASSPGLASPLHF.

CDR3 amino acids: CASSVVGGNVLAGYNEQFF. DNA for the CDR3: TGTGCCAGCAGCGTAGTCGGGGGGAATGTACTAGCGGGATACAATGAGCAGTTCTTC. The V and J genes are TRBV9 and TRBJ2-1, with 10 bases that match TRBD2. The V gene end was trimmed by 0 bases and the J gene end by 4 bases; junction bases not matched to a gene: 13. Germline CDR1 is SGDLS and CDR2 is YYNGEE. This CDR3 contains 19 residues.

In this sample, this clone turned up a few times. J is TRBJ1-5 and V is TRBV18, with 8 bases fitting TRBD1. This CDR3 region has 13 residues. Germline values: CDR1 KGHSH, CDR2 LQKENI. V was clipped by 5 bases and J by 6 bases; unmatched bases: 3. CDR3 sequence: CASSGDRSQPQHF. The DNA for the CDR3 is TGTGCCAGCTCAGGGGACAGGAGTCAGCCCCAGCATTTT.

About this clone: Its ends do not fully match the called genes, so a read error is possible. The CDR3 reads CASSLRPLPPIF. The CDR3 nucleotides are TGTGCCAGCAGCCTCAGGCCTCTGCCTCCGATCTTT. V usage is TRBV14 and J usage is TRBJ1-1; D is ambiguous. Germline values: CDR1 SGHDN, CDR2 FVKESK. This CDR3 spans 12 amino acids.